A single sample gave rise to the 29 T cell receptor beta chains below, sequenced in a study of cytomegalovirus exposure and HLA in healthy donors. Primers: 60 Vbeta forward and 13 Jbeta reverse. Method: immunoSEQ multiplex PCR; TCRdb's copy keeps in-frame clones and lacks some. The table includes some 150,000 clones, 60% to 80% detected once. The sample comprised PBMCs. The source of these receptors is a male donor in good health and CMV-seronegative.

CDR3 nucleotide sequence: TGTGCCAGTAACGGGCAAGGCCTGAGGGACTATGGCTACACCTTC. This encodes CASNGQGLRDYGYTF. The V gene is TRBV19, the J gene TRBJ1-2; D gene unclear. Germline-derived CDR1 and CDR2 are LNHDA and SQIVND (reference sequence). The CDR3 sequence is 15 residues long. The germline V and J ends were trimmed by 7 bases and 3 bases, with 18 bases remaining between them.

The chain couples TRBV30 to TRBJ1-6; D is uncertain. Trimming took off 0 bases at V and 6 bases at J, with 6 bases between the two ends. Germline assignment: CDR1 GTSNPN and CDR2 SVGIG (reference sequence). This CDR3 has 13 amino acids. CDR3 region: CAWSVEGNSPLHF. CDR3 in DNA: TGTGCCTGGAGTGTGGAGGGTAATTCACCCCTCCACTTT.

J is TRBJ1-5 and V is TRBV30; D is uncertain. Germline-derived CDR1 and CDR2 are GTSNPN and SVGIG (reference sequence). The CDR3 covers 14 residues. V was trimmed by 0 bases and J by 0 bases, leaving 6 bases between them. CDR3 bases: TGTGCCTGGAGTGTTACCAGTAGCAATCAGCCCCAGCATTTT. Translated, it gives CAWSVTSSNQPQHF.

The chain joins TRBV29-1 to TRBJ2-7; 8 bases are shared with TRBD1. V lost 6 bases to trimming and J lost 6 bases; unmatched junction nucleotides: 10. From germline, CDR1 is SQVTM and CDR2 ANQGSEA. The CDR3 loop spans 13 amino acids. CDR3 nucleotide sequence: TGCAGCGTCACCGGGACAGGAATGCGCGAGCAGTACTTC. Encoded protein: CSVTGTGMREQYF.

This chain uses TRBV11-2 with TRBJ2-3; perhaps TRBD2 as D (5 bases). The CDR3 runs 15 residues. Germline-derived CDR1 and CDR2 are SGHAT and FQNNGV. V lost 1 base and J lost 4, with 12 bases in between. This chain's CDR3 is CASSLVYSGADTQYF. In nucleotides, the CDR3 is TGTGCCAGCAGCTTAGTCTATTCCGGGGCAGATACGCAGTATTTT.

V is TRBV14 and J is TRBJ2-7, with 7 bases lining up with TRBD1. V trimming: 4 bases; J trimming: 1 base; junction bases outside the gene matches: 4. The CDR3 runs 14 residues. Germline V gives CDR1 SGHDN, CDR2 FVKESK. CDR3 loop: CASSLTGSSYEQYF. The CDR3 DNA follows: TGTGCCAGCAGCCTGACAGGGTCATCCTACGAGCAGTACTTC.

The V and J genes are TRBV6-5 and TRBJ1-1; possible D gene TRBD1, 5 bases. The germline V gene has CDR1 MNHEY and CDR2 SVGAGI. V was shortened by 2 bases and J by 4 bases, with 14 bases between the two germline ends. The CDR3 runs 15 residues. This CDR3 reads CASSYGGGLGTEAFF. The CDR3 DNA is TGTGCCAGCAGTTACGGGGGAGGGCTGGGCACTGAAGCTTTCTTT.

The V call is TRBV5-6, the J call TRBJ2-3, with 13 bases fitting TRBD2. The CDR3 consists of 15 residues. CDR1 SGHDT and CDR2 YYEEEE come from the germline V gene. V dropped 1 base and J dropped 14; count of bases not matched to a gene: 10. The CDR3 sequence: CASSLFRTSGGHPYF. The CDR3 coding sequence is TGTGCCAGCAGCTTGTTCCGGACTAGCGGGGGCCATCCGTATTTT.

V and J are TRBV21-1 and TRBJ1-3; TRBD1 is taken as the D call from the table, unchecked against the DNA. TRBV21-1 is labeled a pseudogene. The CDR3 loop spans 14 amino acids. The CDR3 nucleotides read TGTGCCAGCAGCAAAGAAGGGGCTGGAAACACCATATATTTT. This translates into CASSKEGAGNTIYF.

CDR3 loop: CASSLGTSGSFRETQYF. The CDR3 nucleotides read TGTGCCAGCAGCCTCGGGACTAGCGGGAGTTTTCGAGAGACCCAGTACTTC. This sequence joins TRBV7-2 and TRBJ2-5; TRBD2 agrees at 14 bases. CDR3 size: 17 residues. With V trimmed by 5 bases and J by 4 bases, 9 bases remained unmatched. Germline assignment: CDR1 SGHTA and CDR2 FQGNSA.

V and J are TRBV30 and TRBJ2-7, with D unclear. The CDR3 consists of 11 residues. Germline values: CDR1 GTSNPN, CDR2 SVGIG (reference sequence). Trimming removed 8 bases at V and 0 bases at J, with 8 bases between. The CDR3 DNA is TGTGCCGCAAGGAGCTCCTACGAGCAGTACTTC. Its translation is CAARSSYEQYF.

The CDR3 region has the DNA TGCAGTGCTACAGGGGGCCACGAGCAGTACTTC. This encodes CSATGGHEQYF. This sequence joins TRBV20-1 and TRBJ2-7, with 8 bases that match TRBD1. V lost 4 bases to trimming and J lost 5 bases; unmatched junction nucleotides: 1. CDR3 length: 11 residues. The V gene's germline CDR1 is DFQATT and CDR2 SNEGSKA (reference sequence).

The rearrangement joins TRBV20-1 to TRBJ1-1; D may be TRBD1 (5 bases). V dropped 5 bases and J dropped 3 bases, with 7 bases sitting between them. The germline V gene encodes CDR1 DFQATT and CDR2 SNEGSKA (reference sequence). The CDR3 is 11 residues long. In DNA form, the CDR3 reads TGCAGTGCTCGACAGTACACTGAAGCTTTCTTT. Translating gives CSARQYTEAFF.

The chain is built from TRBV18 and TRBJ1-2; D gene unclear. CDR1 and CDR2 (germline): KGHSH, LQKENI. This CDR3 spans 14 amino acids. The V end was cut by 3 bases, the J end by 6 bases, with 14 bases between. The CDR3 sequence is CASSPDWAVNGYTF. Here the CDR3 DNA reads TGTGCCAGCTCACCGGACTGGGCGGTGAATGGCTACACCTTC.

The V call is TRBV5-4, the J call TRBJ2-4, with D perhaps matching TRBD1 (5 bases). Between the trimmed V and J ends, which lost 3 bases and 5 bases, there was a span of 9 bases. Germline assignment: CDR1 SGHNT and CDR2 YYREEE (reference sequence). There are 13 residues in the CDR3. The CDR3 reads CASSWKGENIQYF. CDR3 nucleotide sequence: TGTGCCAGCAGCTGGAAAGGGGAAAACATTCAGTACTTC.

The gene calls are TRBV7-9 and TRBJ2-4; maybe TRBD1 (7 bases). This CDR3 is 15 amino acids long. V lost 4 bases and J 2 bases, leaving 12 bases between the germline ends. CDR1 and CDR2 (germline): SEHNR, FQNEAQ (reference sequence). The CDR3 DNA follows: TGTGCCAGCAGCTCCCCAGGGGGGACCAAAAACATTCAGTACTTC. Translating gives CASSSPGGTKNIQYF.

V and J are TRBV15 and TRBJ2-7; 7 bases line up with TRBD1. There are 14 residues in the CDR3. Trimming removed 5 bases from V and 6 bases from J; junction bases left unmatched: 10. CDR1 LNHNV and CDR2 YYDKDF come from the germline V gene (reference sequence). The CDR3 sequence is CATSLRQGTFEQYF. CDR3 bases: TGTGCCACCAGCCTCCGACAGGGAACGTTCGAGCAGTACTTC. Using reference TRBV15 and TRBJ2-7 for the parts outside the CDR3, the full variable domain is DAMVIQNPRYQVTQFGKPVTLSCSQTLNHNVMYWYQQKSSQAPKLLFHYYDKDFNNEADTPDNFQSRRPNTSFCFLDIRSPGLGDTAMYLCATSLRQGTFEQYFGPGTRLTVT.

The chain is built from TRBV4-1 and TRBJ2-5, with D possibly matching TRBD2 (5 bases). Germline CDR1 is MGHRA and CDR2 is YSYEKL. V was trimmed by 4 bases and J by 2 bases, leaving 11 bases between them. The CDR3 runs 14 residues. The CDR3 spells CASSLPTGQETQYF. The CDR3 DNA reads as TGCGCCAGCAGCCTCCCGACGGGGCAAGAGACCCAGTACTTC.

The rearrangement links TRBV5-6 to TRBJ1-2; 7 bases match TRBD1. The CDR3 is made up of 12 amino acids. Trimming at V came to 5 bases and at J to 4 bases, leaving 2 bases not matched to a gene. Germline V gene sequence: CDR1 SGHDT, CDR2 YYEEEE. CDR3 DNA sequence: TGTGCCAGCAGTGGGACAGCCTATGGCTACACCTTC. It translates to CASSGTAYGYTF.

CDR3 nucleotides: TGCGCCAGCAGCCCCAAGGCGGGACTAGCGGGAGGGGTGGGCAATGAGCAGTTCTTC. Translated: CASSPKAGLAGGVGNEQFF. The chain joins TRBV4-3 to TRBJ2-1; the match to TRBD2 covers 16 bases. CDR3 length: 19 amino acids. V trimming: 4 bases; J trimming: 6 bases; junction bases outside the gene matches: 12. Germline values: CDR1 LGHNA, CDR2 YSLEER.

The V and J genes are TRBV30 and TRBJ2-7; 10 nucleotides agree with TRBD2. From germline, CDR1 is GTSNPN and CDR2 SVGIG (reference sequence). This CDR3 has 13 residues. Germline trimming cut 3 bases from V and 7 bases from J; bases unmatched to any gene: 6. The CDR3: CAWRLAGPPEQYF. CDR3 nucleotide sequence: TGTGCCTGGAGACTAGCGGGGCCCCCAGAGCAGTACTTC.

The chain is built from TRBV6-5 and TRBJ2-5, with D perhaps TRBD1 (6 bases). The germline V gene has CDR1 MNHEY and CDR2 SVGAGI. The germline V and J ends were trimmed by 6 bases and 5 bases, with 16 bases remaining between them. This CDR3 spans 14 amino acids. The CDR3 spells CASSPPGEWETQYF. The CDR3 region has the DNA TGTGCCAGCAGCCCTCCAGGGGAATGGGAGACCCAGTACTTC.

The CDR3 sequence: CASSYTPGGGGNTIYF. The CDR3 DNA follows: TGTGCCAGCAGTTACACACCAGGGGGCGGTGGAAACACCATATATTTT. V is TRBV6-5 and J is TRBJ1-3, with TRBD1 matching 8 bases. Germline CDR1 reads MNHEY; CDR2 reads SVGAGI. The CDR3 runs to 16 residues. V was clipped by 2 bases and J by 3 bases; unmatched bases: 6.

Comment on this clone: The identical CDR3 is also encoded by other nucleotide sequences in the sample. The rearrangement uses TRBV7-9 and TRBJ2-6; D is possibly TRBD1 (6 bases). CDR3 length: 18 amino acids. Trimming cost V 1 base and J 1 base, with 14 bases left between them. Per germline, CDR1 SEHNR and CDR2 FQNEAQ (reference sequence). This CDR3 is CASSLGLTGSSGANVLTF. CDR3 in DNA: TGTGCCAGCAGCTTAGGTTTGACAGGCTCATCTGGGGCCAACGTCCTGACTTTC.

This clone was observed a single time. V and J are TRBV19 and TRBJ1-1; TRBD1 matches 9 bases. CDR1 and CDR2 from the germline V gene are LNHDA and SQIVND (reference sequence). The CDR3 spans 13 residues. Trimming cost V 5 bases and J 8 bases; bases outside gene matches: 6. CDR3 residues: CASSVDRGLEAFF. DNA of the CDR3: TGTGCCAGTAGTGTGGACAGGGGATTAGAAGCTTTCTTT.

This chain connects TRBV29-1 to TRBJ1-5, with 8 bases matching TRBD1. Unmatched junction bases numbered 6, after V lost 4 bases and J lost 7 bases. The CDR3 runs to 13 residues. Looked up from germline, CDR1 is SQVTM and CDR2 is ANQGSEA. The CDR3 nucleotides are TGCAGCGTTGCGGACAGGGCCGGGCAGCCCCAGCATTTT. As protein: CSVADRAGQPQHF.

This clone was seen a few times. This rearrangement joins TRBV9 to TRBJ2-1, with a possible D match to TRBD1 (5 bases). The V and J ends lost 1 base and 3 bases respectively, with 8 bases between them. The V gene's germline CDR1 is SGDLS and CDR2 YYNGEE. This CDR3 has 14 residues. The DNA of the CDR3 is TGTGCCAGCAGCGTAATACAGGACTACAATGAGCAGTTCTTC. Translated, it gives CASSVIQDYNEQFF.

The rearrangement joins TRBV7-3 to TRBJ2-5; 7 bases agree with TRBD2. CDR3 length: 15 amino acids. Germline trimming cut 4 bases from V and 5 bases from J; bases unmatched to any gene: 10. The germline V gene has CDR1 SGHTA and CDR2 FQGTGA. CDR3 sequence (DNA): TGTGCCAGCAGCTCCCTTGGCGGAGCGGGGGAGACCCAGTACTTC. This gives the protein CASSSLGGAGETQYF.

The rearrangement uses TRBV7-9 and TRBJ2-1; 8 bases agree with TRBD2. Trimming removed 0 bases from V and 3 bases from J; junction bases left unmatched: 4. Germline loops: CDR1 SEHNR, CDR2 FQNEAQ (reference sequence). The CDR3 extends over 16 amino acids. CDR3 DNA sequence: TGTGCCAGCAGCTTAGCGCTAGCGGGCATCTACAATGAGCAGTTCTTC. Translation: CASSLALAGIYNEQFF.